Reported below is one TCR beta chain. Each Susac syndrome patient had definite or probable disease by recently defined criteria. TEMRA cells were FACS-enriched, with CD8+ and CD4+ T cells isolated negatively. Reverse transcription of about 0.45 to 1 ug RNA was carried out with random hexamers. TCRdb passed the immunoSEQ multiplex PCR reads through MiXCR, listing each CDR3 protein once. The sample consists of about 190,000 distinct CDR3 sequences, almost 96% of them appearing once. This entry is derived from a study of CD8 T cells in Susac syndrome. V was pared by 5 bases and J by 1 base, with 10 bases of the junction left unmatched. CDR1 SGHAT and CDR2 FQNNGV come from the germline V gene. The CDR3 spans 19 residues.

Sequences were obtained from CD4+ T cells from PBMCs. The chain is built from TRBV11-2 and TRBJ2-2, with TRBD2 matching over 13 bases. This clonotype was sampled from a human donor with Susac syndrome. CDR3 coding DNA: TGTGCCAGCAGCCATCAGGGACTAGCGGGGAAGAGGAACACCGGGGAGCTGTTTTTT. It yields the protein CASSHQGLAGKRNTGELFF.